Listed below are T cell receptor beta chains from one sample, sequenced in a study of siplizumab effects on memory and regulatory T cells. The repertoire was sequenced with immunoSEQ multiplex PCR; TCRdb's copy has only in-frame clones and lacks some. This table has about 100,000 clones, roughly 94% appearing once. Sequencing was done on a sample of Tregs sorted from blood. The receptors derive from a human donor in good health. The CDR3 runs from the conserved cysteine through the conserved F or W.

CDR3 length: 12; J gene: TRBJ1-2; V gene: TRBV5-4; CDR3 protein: CASSLRTDGYTF
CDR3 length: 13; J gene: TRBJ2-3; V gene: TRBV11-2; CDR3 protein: CASSRGGTDTQYF
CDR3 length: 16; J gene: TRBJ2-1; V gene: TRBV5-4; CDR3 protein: CASSPPGQSSYNEQFF
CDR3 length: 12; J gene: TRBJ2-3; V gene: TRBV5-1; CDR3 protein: CASSWGGDTQYF
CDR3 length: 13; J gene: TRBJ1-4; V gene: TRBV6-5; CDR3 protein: CASSRTTGEKLFF
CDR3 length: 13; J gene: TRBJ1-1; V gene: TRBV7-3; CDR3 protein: CASKYALNTEAFF
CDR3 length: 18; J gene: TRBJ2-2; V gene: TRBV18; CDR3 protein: CASSPRGISAINTGELFF
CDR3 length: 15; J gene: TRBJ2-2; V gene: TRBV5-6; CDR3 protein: CASRTSGRMAGELFF
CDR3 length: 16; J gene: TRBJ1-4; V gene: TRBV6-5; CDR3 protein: CASSYSMNRGNEKLFF
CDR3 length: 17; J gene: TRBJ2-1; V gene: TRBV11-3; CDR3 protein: CASSLDRGGGSLNEQFF
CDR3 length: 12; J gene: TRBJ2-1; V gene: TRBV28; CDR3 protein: CASSLRGNEQFF
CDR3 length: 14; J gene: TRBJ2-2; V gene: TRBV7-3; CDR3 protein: CASSLTGDTGELFF
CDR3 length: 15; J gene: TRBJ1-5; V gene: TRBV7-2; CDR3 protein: CASSLEFEGSQPQHF
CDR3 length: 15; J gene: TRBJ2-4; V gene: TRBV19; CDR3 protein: CASSALGGRADIQYF
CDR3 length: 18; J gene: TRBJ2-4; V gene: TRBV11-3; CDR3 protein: CASSLRAKGVLTGNIQYF
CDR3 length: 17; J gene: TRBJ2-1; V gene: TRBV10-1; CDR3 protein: CASTPSYGQGVMNEQFF
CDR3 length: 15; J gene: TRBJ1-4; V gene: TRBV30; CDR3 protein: CAWSVFGGTNEKLFF
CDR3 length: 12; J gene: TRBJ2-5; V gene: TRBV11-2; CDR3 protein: CASSLEVETQYF
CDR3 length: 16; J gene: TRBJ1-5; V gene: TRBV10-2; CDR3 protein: CASSEFGAVSNQPQHF
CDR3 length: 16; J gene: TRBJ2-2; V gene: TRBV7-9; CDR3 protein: CASSLARGQATGELFF
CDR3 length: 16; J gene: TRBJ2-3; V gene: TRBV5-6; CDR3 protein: CASSAPWGGGTDTQYF
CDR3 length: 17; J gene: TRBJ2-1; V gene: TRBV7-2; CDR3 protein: CASSLGLLVVRHNEQFF
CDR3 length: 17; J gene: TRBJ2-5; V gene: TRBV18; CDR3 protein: CASSPPGLPGRGETQYF
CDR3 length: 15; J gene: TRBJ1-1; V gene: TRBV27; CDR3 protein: CASSLVFRQNTEAFF
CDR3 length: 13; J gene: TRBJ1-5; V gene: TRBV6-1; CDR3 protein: CASRVYGNQPQHF
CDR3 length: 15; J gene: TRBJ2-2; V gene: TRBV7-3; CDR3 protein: CASSSLSGTGGELFF
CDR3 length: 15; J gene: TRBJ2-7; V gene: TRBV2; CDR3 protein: CASSAQTSGRHEQYF
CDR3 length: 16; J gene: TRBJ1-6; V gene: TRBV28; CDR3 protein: CASSRSRGQGISPLHF
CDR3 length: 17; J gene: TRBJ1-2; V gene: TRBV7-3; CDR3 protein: CASSLSPTGALGYGYTF
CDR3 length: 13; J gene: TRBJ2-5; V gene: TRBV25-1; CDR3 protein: CASRDGGGETQYF
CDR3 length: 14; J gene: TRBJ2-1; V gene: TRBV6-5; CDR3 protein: CASRLTGGYNEQFF